This T cell receptor (beta chain) was observed in a study of long-term antiretroviral therapy in people with HIV. PBMC samples from each donor numbered at least one pre-ART and at least two post-ART. The CDR3 covers 15 residues. The ends lost 2 bases at V and 1 base at J; junction bases unmatched: 3. The germline V gene encodes CDR1 MRHNA and CDR2 SNTAGT. This was the immunoSEQ v3.0 assay at survey level. TCRdb's copy holds only in-frame clones and misses some; the assay was immunoSEQ multiplex PCR. The sample shows roughly 30,000 clones, over 80% of them seen only once. V usage is TRBV6-4 and J usage is TRBJ2-3; 7 bases are a match to TRBD1. Sequenced here: unsorted PBMCs, sampled 2.8 years after starting antiretroviral therapy. This TCR derives from a man aged 30-40 years with HIV. The CDR3 coding sequence is TGTGCCAGCAGTGACCCTGGACAGGGCACAGATACGCAGTATTTT. It translates to CASSDPGQGTDTQYF.